This is a list of T cell receptor beta chains from one sample in a study of T cells in Graves' hyperthyroidism and ophthalmopathy. Via MiXCR, TCRdb re-called the multiplex PCR reads, giving one row per CDR3 protein. The sample includes 400,000 to 550,000 distinct CDR3 sequences, roughly 24% of them seen just once. The material sequenced was blood. These receptors came from a woman aged 25-40 years with Graves' ophthalmopathy. CDR3s include the opening cysteine and the closing phenylalanine or tryptophan. D genes are given only for firm matches. Only some rows state a clone size, as once, few, many or a class for expanded clones.

TRBV27	TRBJ1-2	NA	NA	CASSLSWQSFYGYTF	TGTGCCAGCAGTTTATCGTGGCAGAGTTTCTATGGCTACACCTTC
TRBV5-5	TRBJ1-1	TRBD1	many	CASSIHGTGNTEAFF	TGTGCCAGCAGCATCCATGGGACAGGGAACACTGAAGCTTTCTTT
TRBV24-1	TRBJ2-5	TRBD1	once	CATSDYRQGGTQYF	TGTGCCACCAGTGATTACCGACAGGGGGGCACCCAGTACTTC
TRBV6-5	TRBJ1-2	NA	many	CASSLVPGRGFFGYTF	TGTGCCAGCAGTTTAGTACCCGGCAGGGGTTTCTTTGGCTACACCTTC
TRBV28	TRBJ2-6	NA	NA	CASRPGQTISGANVLTF	TGTGCCAGCAGACCGGGACAAACGATCTCTGGGGCCAACGTCCTGACTTTC
TRBV6-2/TRBV6-3	TRBJ2-4	NA	many	CASSRLVSQLAKNIKYF	TGTGCCAGCAGTAGATTGGTTTCACAGCTAGCCAAAAACATTAAGTACTTC
TRBV6-1	TRBJ2-5	TRBD2	many	CASSGAGGQETQYF	TGTGCCAGCAGTGGAGCGGGGGGGCAAGAGACCCAGTACTTC
TRBV7-2	TRBJ1-2	NA	many	CASSTRQVVYGYTF	TGTGCCAGCAGCACACGACAGGTCGTCTATGGCTACACCTTC
TRBV18	TRBJ2-5	TRBD1	many	CASGTGERQETQYF	TGTGCCAGCGGGACAGGGGAGCGGCAAGAGACCCAGTACTTC
TRBV20-1	TRBJ1-5	NA	few	CSARDGRYSNQPQHF	TGCAGTGCTAGAGATGGACGGTATAGCAATCAGCCCCAGCATTTT